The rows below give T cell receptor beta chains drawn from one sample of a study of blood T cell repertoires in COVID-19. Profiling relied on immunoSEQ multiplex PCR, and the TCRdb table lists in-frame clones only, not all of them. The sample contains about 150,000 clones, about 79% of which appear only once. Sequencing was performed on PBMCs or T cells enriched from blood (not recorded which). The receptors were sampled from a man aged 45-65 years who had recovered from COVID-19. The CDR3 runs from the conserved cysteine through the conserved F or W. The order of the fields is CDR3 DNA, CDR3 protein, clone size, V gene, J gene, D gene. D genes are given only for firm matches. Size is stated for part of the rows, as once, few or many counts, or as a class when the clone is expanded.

cdr3_nt: TGTGCCAGTAGTATTCGCGGCTGGTACACTGAAGCTTTCTTT
cdr3_aa: CASSIRGWYTEAFF
clone_size: -
v_call: TRBV19
j_call: TRBJ1-1
d_call: -

cdr3_nt: TGTGCCAGCAGTCGTCTGAGGTCGGACACTGAAGCTTTCTTT
cdr3_aa: CASSRLRSDTEAFF
clone_size: -
v_call: TRBV6-6
j_call: TRBJ1-1
d_call: -

cdr3_nt: TGTGCCAGCAGCCAGGACCGACAGGGGACCTATGGCTACACCTTC
cdr3_aa: CASSQDRQGTYGYTF
clone_size: -
v_call: TRBV14
j_call: TRBJ1-2
d_call: TRBD1

cdr3_nt: TGTGCCAGCAGCGGAGATTCACCCCTCCACTTT
cdr3_aa: CASSGDSPLHF
clone_size: -
v_call: TRBV3-1/TRBV3-2
j_call: TRBJ1-6
d_call: -

cdr3_nt: TGTGCCAGCAGTGTAGGGGAAAACACTGAAGCTTTCTTT
cdr3_aa: CASSVGENTEAFF
clone_size: once
v_call: TRBV6-4
j_call: TRBJ1-1
d_call: -

cdr3_nt: TGTGCCAGCACCCCCCAGGGCGACTATGGCTACACCTTC
cdr3_aa: CASTPQGDYGYTF
clone_size: -
v_call: TRBV28
j_call: TRBJ1-2
d_call: -

cdr3_nt: TGTGCTAGTGGTTTGGTACCAGGGGCGGACACTGAAGCTTTCTTT
cdr3_aa: CASGLVPGADTEAFF
clone_size: -
v_call: TRBV12-5
j_call: TRBJ1-1
d_call: -

cdr3_nt: TGTGCCAGCAGCTTAGAACGAGCGGGCAGATCCTATAATTCACCCCTCCACTTT
cdr3_aa: CASSLERAGRSYNSPLHF
clone_size: -
v_call: TRBV7-9
j_call: TRBJ1-6
d_call: -

cdr3_nt: TGTGCCAGCAGTCGCCGGGACAGCCGCACAGATACGCAGTATTTT
cdr3_aa: CASSRRDSRTDTQYF
clone_size: -
v_call: TRBV2
j_call: TRBJ2-3
d_call: TRBD1

cdr3_nt: TGTGCCACCAGCCGAAACAACAGGGGTAGGTTTAATTCACCCCTCCACTTT
cdr3_aa: CATSRNNRGRFNSPLHF
clone_size: -
v_call: TRBV15
j_call: TRBJ1-6
d_call: TRBD1

cdr3_nt: TGTGCCAGCAGCCCCAGGGACAGGGATTCACCCCTCCACTTT
cdr3_aa: CASSPRDRDSPLHF
clone_size: -
v_call: TRBV11-1
j_call: TRBJ1-6
d_call: TRBD1

cdr3_nt: TGTGCCATCAGTGAGGACGGGTTCGGTCAGCCCCAGCATTTT
cdr3_aa: CAISEDGFGQPQHF
clone_size: -
v_call: TRBV10-3
j_call: TRBJ1-5
d_call: -

cdr3_nt: TGTGCCTGGGCGGGACAGGGGGCTCAGCCCCAGCATTTT
cdr3_aa: CAWAGQGAQPQHF
clone_size: once
v_call: TRBV30
j_call: TRBJ1-5
d_call: TRBD1

cdr3_nt: TGTGCTAGTGGTTTGGCGACAGGGGGCAATGAAAAACTGTTTTTT
cdr3_aa: CASGLATGGNEKLFF
clone_size: -
v_call: TRBV12-5
j_call: TRBJ1-4
d_call: TRBD1

cdr3_nt: TGCGCCAGCAGCCAAGATCTTTTAGGAGGGTATGGCTACACCTTC
cdr3_aa: CASSQDLLGGYGYTF
clone_size: -
v_call: TRBV4-3
j_call: TRBJ1-2
d_call: -

cdr3_nt: TGTGCCAGCTCACTGGACAGAGTAACGGAAAAACTGTTTTTT
cdr3_aa: CASSLDRVTEKLFF
clone_size: -
v_call: TRBV18
j_call: TRBJ1-4
d_call: -

cdr3_nt: TGTGCCGGCGATAGTAGGGGCGACGAGCAGTACTTC
cdr3_aa: CAGDSRGDEQYF
clone_size: few
v_call: TRBV7-9
j_call: TRBJ2-7
d_call: -

cdr3_nt: TGTGCCAGCAGCTTGGGTGGACAGGGGGGAGGAGCTTTCTTT
cdr3_aa: CASSLGGQGGGAFF
clone_size: -
v_call: TRBV5-4
j_call: TRBJ1-1
d_call: TRBD1

cdr3_nt: TGTGCCATCAGTGACGGGGATCGATCACCCCTCCACTTT
cdr3_aa: CAISDGDRSPLHF
clone_size: -
v_call: TRBV10-3
j_call: TRBJ1-6
d_call: -

cdr3_nt: TGTGCCAGCAGCTTAGCCGCAGGGGTGGTGGAGACCCAGTACTTC
cdr3_aa: CASSLAAGVVETQYF
clone_size: once
v_call: TRBV7-9
j_call: TRBJ2-5
d_call: -

cdr3_nt: TGCAGTGGCTCGTCAGGGGCTGGCTACACCTTC
cdr3_aa: CSGSSGAGYTF
clone_size: few
v_call: TRBV20-1
j_call: TRBJ1-2
d_call: -

cdr3_nt: TGTGCCAGCAGCGCGGCCGGGACAGGGGCGAATGGCTACACCTTC
cdr3_aa: CASSAAGTGANGYTF
clone_size: -
v_call: TRBV5-5
j_call: TRBJ1-2
d_call: TRBD1

cdr3_nt: TGCGCCAGCAGCTACGGGGACAGGGGAAATCAGCCCCAGCATTTT
cdr3_aa: CASSYGDRGNQPQHF
clone_size: -
v_call: TRBV5-1
j_call: TRBJ1-5
d_call: TRBD1